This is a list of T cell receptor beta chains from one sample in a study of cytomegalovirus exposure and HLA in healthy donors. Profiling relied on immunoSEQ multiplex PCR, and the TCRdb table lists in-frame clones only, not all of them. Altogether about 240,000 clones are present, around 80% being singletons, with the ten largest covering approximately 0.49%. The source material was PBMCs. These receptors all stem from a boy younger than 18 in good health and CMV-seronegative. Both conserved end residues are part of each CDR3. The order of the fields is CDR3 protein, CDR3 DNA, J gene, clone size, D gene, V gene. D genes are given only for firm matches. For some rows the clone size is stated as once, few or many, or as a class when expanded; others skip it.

cdr3_aa: CASRSSGAGDHEQYF; cdr3_nt: TGTGCAAGTCGCTCCTCAGGGGCGGGGGACCACGAGCAGTACTTC; j_call: TRBJ2-7; clone_size: NA; d_call: NA; v_call: TRBV12-2
cdr3_aa: CASRISGEEQGYTF; cdr3_nt: TGCGCCAGCAGAATCTCCGGGGAGGAACAAGGCTACACCTTC; j_call: TRBJ1-2; clone_size: NA; d_call: NA; v_call: TRBV10-2
cdr3_aa: CASSSDPWTASYEQYF; cdr3_nt: TGTGCCAGCAGCTCAGATCCGTGGACAGCGTCCTACGAGCAGTACTTC; j_call: TRBJ2-7; clone_size: NA; d_call: NA; v_call: TRBV7-9
cdr3_aa: CASSQGDRGNTEAFF; cdr3_nt: TGCGCCAGCAGCCAAGGGGACAGGGGGAACACTGAAGCTTTCTTT; j_call: TRBJ1-1; clone_size: NA; d_call: TRBD1; v_call: TRBV4-1
cdr3_aa: CASSEEVGAGSYEQYF; cdr3_nt: TGTGCCAGCAGTGAAGAGGTTGGGGCAGGATCCTACGAGCAGTACTTC; j_call: TRBJ2-7; clone_size: few; d_call: NA; v_call: TRBV6-1
cdr3_aa: CASSFNRVLARDTIYF; cdr3_nt: TGTGCCAGCAGCTTTAACAGGGTTCTCGCGAGGGACACCATATATTTT; j_call: TRBJ1-3; clone_size: NA; d_call: NA; v_call: TRBV5-8
cdr3_aa: CASSPGQGTQYF; cdr3_nt: TGCGCCAGCAGCCCCGGACAAGGGACCCAGTACTTC; j_call: TRBJ2-5; clone_size: NA; d_call: NA; v_call: TRBV5-1
cdr3_aa: CASSPPPGQGHEQYF; cdr3_nt: TGCGCCAGCAGTCCCCCCCCGGGACAGGGCCACGAGCAGTACTTC; j_call: TRBJ2-7; clone_size: NA; d_call: TRBD1; v_call: TRBV5-1
cdr3_aa: CASMGGVAYEQFF; cdr3_nt: TGTGCCAGCATGGGGGGGGTAGCCTATGAGCAGTTCTTC; j_call: TRBJ2-1; clone_size: NA; d_call: TRBD2; v_call: TRBV27
cdr3_aa: CASSLSRGDTGELFF; cdr3_nt: TGTGCCAGCAGCTTGTCCAGGGGGGACACCGGGGAGCTGTTTTTT; j_call: TRBJ2-2; clone_size: NA; d_call: NA; v_call: TRBV7-6
cdr3_aa: CASNKPELAGTDTQYF; cdr3_nt: TGTGCCAGCAATAAACCGGAACTAGCGGGGACAGATACGCAGTATTTT; j_call: TRBJ2-3; clone_size: once; d_call: TRBD2; v_call: TRBV11-3
cdr3_aa: CASSQAFTGIREKLFF; cdr3_nt: TGCGCCAGCAGCCAAGCCTTTACAGGGATCCGTGAAAAACTGTTTTTT; j_call: TRBJ1-4; clone_size: NA; d_call: NA; v_call: TRBV4-1
cdr3_aa: CASSMDRGQGYTF; cdr3_nt: TGCGCCAGCAGCATGGACAGGGGGCAAGGCTACACCTTC; j_call: TRBJ1-2; clone_size: NA; d_call: TRBD1; v_call: TRBV5-1
cdr3_aa: CASSVSAGVEDYGYTF; cdr3_nt: TGCGCCAGCAGCGTCAGCGCAGGGGTTGAGGACTATGGCTACACCTTC; j_call: TRBJ1-2; clone_size: NA; d_call: NA; v_call: TRBV5-1
cdr3_aa: CAWLDSSFYGYTF; cdr3_nt: TGTGCCTGGCTGGACAGTTCTTTCTATGGCTACACCTTC; j_call: TRBJ1-2; clone_size: NA; d_call: NA; v_call: TRBV30
cdr3_aa: CASSVGLAGGTGELFF; cdr3_nt: TGTGCCAGCAGTGTAGGGCTAGCGGGTGGAACCGGGGAGCTGTTTTTT; j_call: TRBJ2-2; clone_size: NA; d_call: TRBD2; v_call: TRBV2
cdr3_aa: CASSLDGSSYNSPLHF; cdr3_nt: TGCGCCAGCAGCTTGGACGGGAGCTCCTATAATTCACCCCTCCACTTT; j_call: TRBJ1-6; clone_size: NA; d_call: NA; v_call: TRBV5-1
cdr3_aa: CASSGTEGSYEQYF; cdr3_nt: TGCGCCAGCAGTGGGACAGAGGGGTCGTACGAGCAGTACTTC; j_call: TRBJ2-7; clone_size: NA; d_call: NA; v_call: TRBV10-2
cdr3_aa: CAILRQNYGYTF; cdr3_nt: TGTGCCATCCTCAGACAGAACTATGGCTACACCTTC; j_call: TRBJ1-2; clone_size: NA; d_call: NA; v_call: TRBV2
cdr3_aa: CASSPGLADNNEQFF; cdr3_nt: TGTGCCAGCAGCCCCGGACTAGCGGACAACAATGAGCAGTTCTTC; j_call: TRBJ2-1; clone_size: NA; d_call: TRBD2; v_call: TRBV14
cdr3_aa: CASSSRTGVGTGNTIYF; cdr3_nt: TGTGCCAGCAGCTCGCGGACAGGGGTAGGGACTGGAAACACCATATATTTT; j_call: TRBJ1-3; clone_size: NA; d_call: TRBD1; v_call: TRBV5-5
cdr3_aa: CSADPGQGHGYTF; cdr3_nt: TGCAGCGCCGACCCGGGACAGGGCCATGGCTACACCTTC; j_call: TRBJ1-2; clone_size: NA; d_call: TRBD1; v_call: TRBV29-1
cdr3_aa: CASSEYWARGQDTGELFF; cdr3_nt: TGTGCCAGCAGTGAATATTGGGCCAGGGGGCAGGACACCGGGGAGCTGTTTTTT; j_call: TRBJ2-2; clone_size: NA; d_call: TRBD1; v_call: TRBV25-1
cdr3_aa: CASSAGEQETQYF; cdr3_nt: TGCGCCAGCAGTGCCGGGGAACAAGAGACCCAGTACTTC; j_call: TRBJ2-5; clone_size: NA; d_call: NA; v_call: TRBV5-1
cdr3_aa: CASSISANTGELFF; cdr3_nt: TGTGCCAGCAGCATTAGCGCGAACACCGGGGAGCTGTTTTTT; j_call: TRBJ2-2; clone_size: NA; d_call: NA; v_call: TRBV6-5
cdr3_aa: CASSLDNRFYEQYF; cdr3_nt: TGCGCCAGCAGCCTGGACAACAGGTTCTACGAGCAGTACTTC; j_call: TRBJ2-7; clone_size: NA; d_call: NA; v_call: TRBV4-1
cdr3_aa: CASSYDRDMAEQYF; cdr3_nt: TGTGCCAGCAGTTACGACCGGGACATGGCCGAGCAGTACTTC; j_call: TRBJ2-7; clone_size: NA; d_call: NA; v_call: TRBV6-5
cdr3_aa: CASSPRTSGGPTYEQYF; cdr3_nt: TGTGCCAGCTCACCACGGACTAGCGGGGGGCCCACCTACGAGCAGTACTTC; j_call: TRBJ2-7; clone_size: NA; d_call: TRBD2; v_call: TRBV18
cdr3_aa: CASRQREFNYGYTF; cdr3_nt: TGTGCCAGCAGACAGAGGGAGTTTAACTATGGCTACACCTTC; j_call: TRBJ1-2; clone_size: NA; d_call: NA; v_call: TRBV6-1
cdr3_aa: CASSLSPARGLGGGYTF; cdr3_nt: TGTGCCAGCAGCCTATCACCGGCCAGGGGCCTAGGTGGGGGCTACACCTTC; j_call: TRBJ1-2; clone_size: NA; d_call: NA; v_call: TRBV4-2
cdr3_aa: CAMTSGTGYGEQYF; cdr3_nt: TGTGCCATGACCTCCGGGACAGGGTATGGGGAGCAGTACTTC; j_call: TRBJ2-7; clone_size: few; d_call: TRBD1; v_call: TRBV2
cdr3_aa: CASSLAGGGDYGYTF; cdr3_nt: TGCGCCAGCAGCTTGGCCGGAGGGGGCGACTATGGCTACACCTTC; j_call: TRBJ1-2; clone_size: NA; d_call: TRBD1; v_call: TRBV5-1